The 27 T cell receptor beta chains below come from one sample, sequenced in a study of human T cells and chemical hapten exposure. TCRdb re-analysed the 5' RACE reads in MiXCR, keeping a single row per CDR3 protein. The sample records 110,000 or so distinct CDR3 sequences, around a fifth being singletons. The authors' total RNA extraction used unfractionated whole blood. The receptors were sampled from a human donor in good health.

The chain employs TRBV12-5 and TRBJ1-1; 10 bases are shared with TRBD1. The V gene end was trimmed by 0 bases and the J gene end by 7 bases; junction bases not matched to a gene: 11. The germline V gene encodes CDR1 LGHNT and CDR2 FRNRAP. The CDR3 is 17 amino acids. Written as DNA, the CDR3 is TGTGCTAGTGGTTTGGTACTGGGGGACAGGGGTAGATATGAAGCTTTCTTT. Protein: CASGLVLGDRGRYEAFF.

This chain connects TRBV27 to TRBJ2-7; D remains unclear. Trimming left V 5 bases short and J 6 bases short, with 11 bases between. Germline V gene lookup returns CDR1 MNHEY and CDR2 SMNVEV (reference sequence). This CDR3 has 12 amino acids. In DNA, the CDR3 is TGTGCCAGCAGTAACCCAGTTGGCGAGCAGTACTTC. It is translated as CASSNPVGEQYF.

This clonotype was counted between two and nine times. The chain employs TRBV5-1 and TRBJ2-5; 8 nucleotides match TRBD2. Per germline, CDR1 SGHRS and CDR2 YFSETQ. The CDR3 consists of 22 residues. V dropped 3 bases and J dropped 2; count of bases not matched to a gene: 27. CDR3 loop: CASSSTGYGVVSGSLEQETQYF. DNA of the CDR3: TGCGCCAGCAGCTCCACAGGGTACGGAGTCGTGAGCGGGAGCTTGGAACAAGAGACCCAGTACTTC.

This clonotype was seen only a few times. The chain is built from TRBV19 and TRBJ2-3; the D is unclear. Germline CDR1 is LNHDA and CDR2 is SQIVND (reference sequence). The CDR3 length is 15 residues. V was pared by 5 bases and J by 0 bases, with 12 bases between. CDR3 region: CASSSPGGSTDTQYF. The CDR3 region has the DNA TGTGCCAGTAGTTCCCCCGGCGGCAGCACAGATACGCAGTATTTT.

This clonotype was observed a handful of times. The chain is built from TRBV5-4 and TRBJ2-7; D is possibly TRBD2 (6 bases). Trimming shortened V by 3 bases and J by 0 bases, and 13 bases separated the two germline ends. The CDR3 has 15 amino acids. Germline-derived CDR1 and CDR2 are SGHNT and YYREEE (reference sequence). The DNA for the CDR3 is TGTGCCAGCAGCTGGGCCGGGACTTCCTCCTACGAGCAGTACTTC. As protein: CASSWAGTSSYEQYF.

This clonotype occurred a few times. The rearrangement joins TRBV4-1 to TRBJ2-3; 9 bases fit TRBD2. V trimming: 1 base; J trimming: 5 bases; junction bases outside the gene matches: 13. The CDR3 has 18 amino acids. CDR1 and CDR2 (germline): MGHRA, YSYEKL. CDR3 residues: CASSQGPGLAGVEDTQYF. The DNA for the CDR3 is TGCGCCAGCAGCCAAGGCCCGGGTTTAGCGGGAGTAGAAGATACGCAGTATTTT.

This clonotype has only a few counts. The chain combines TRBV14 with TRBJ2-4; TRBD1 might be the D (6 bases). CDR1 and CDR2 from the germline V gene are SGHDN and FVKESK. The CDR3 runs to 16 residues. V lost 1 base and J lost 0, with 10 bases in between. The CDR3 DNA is TGTGCCAGCAGCCAAGCCTTACAGGGAGCCAAAAACATTCAGTACTTC. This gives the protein CASSQALQGAKNIQYF.

CDR3 in amino acids: CASSPTNSGWSTDTQYF. DNA for the CDR3: TGTGCCAGCAGCCCAACCAATAGCGGGTGGAGCACAGATACGCAGTATTTT. This chain links TRBV12-3 or TRBV12-4 with TRBJ2-3, with 7 bases identical to TRBD2. The CDR3 loop spans 17 amino acids. With 6 bases clipped from V and 0 bases from J, the junction kept 12 bases outside the gene matches.

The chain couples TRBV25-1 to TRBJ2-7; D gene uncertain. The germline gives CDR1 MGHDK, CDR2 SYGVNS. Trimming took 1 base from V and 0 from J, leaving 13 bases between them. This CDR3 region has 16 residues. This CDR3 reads CASSESKGRSSYEQYF. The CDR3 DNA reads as TGTGCCAGCAGTGAATCTAAGGGTAGATCCTCCTACGAGCAGTACTTC.

The CDR3 loop reads CSARAGQFYGYTF. The CDR3 DNA follows: TGCAGTGCTAGAGCTGGACAGTTCTATGGCTACACCTTC. J is TRBJ1-2 and V is TRBV20-1, with TRBD1 as a possible D gene (6 bases). Germline values: CDR1 DFQATT, CDR2 SNEGSKA (reference sequence). V shed 1 base and J shed 4 bases, with 10 bases lying between them. The CDR3 totals 13 residues.

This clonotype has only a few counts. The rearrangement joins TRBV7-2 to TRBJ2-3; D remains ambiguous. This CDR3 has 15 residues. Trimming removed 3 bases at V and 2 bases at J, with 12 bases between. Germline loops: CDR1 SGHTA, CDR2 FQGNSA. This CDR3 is CASSFSDHHTDTQYF. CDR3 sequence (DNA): TGTGCCAGCAGCTTTTCGGATCACCACACAGATACGCAGTATTTT.

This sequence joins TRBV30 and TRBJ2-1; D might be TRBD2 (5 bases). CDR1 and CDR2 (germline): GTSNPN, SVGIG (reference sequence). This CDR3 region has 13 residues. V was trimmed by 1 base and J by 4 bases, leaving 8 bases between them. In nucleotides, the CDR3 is TGTGCCTGGAGTGCGCGGACTTACAATGAGCAGTTCTTC. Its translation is CAWSARTYNEQFF.

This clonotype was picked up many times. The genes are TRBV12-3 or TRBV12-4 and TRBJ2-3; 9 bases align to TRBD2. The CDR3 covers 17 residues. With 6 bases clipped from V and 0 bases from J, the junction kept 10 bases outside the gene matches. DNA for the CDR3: TGTGCCAGCAGGCAAGAGGCGCTAGCGGGGAGCACAGATACGCAGTATTTT. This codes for CASRQEALAGSTDTQYF.

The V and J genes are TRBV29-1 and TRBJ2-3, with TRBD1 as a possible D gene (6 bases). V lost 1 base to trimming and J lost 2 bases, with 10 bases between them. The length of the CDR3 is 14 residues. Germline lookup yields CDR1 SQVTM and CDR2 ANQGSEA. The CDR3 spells CSVEVGAVTDTQYF. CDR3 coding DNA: TGCAGCGTTGAAGTGGGGGCGGTCACAGATACGCAGTATTTT.

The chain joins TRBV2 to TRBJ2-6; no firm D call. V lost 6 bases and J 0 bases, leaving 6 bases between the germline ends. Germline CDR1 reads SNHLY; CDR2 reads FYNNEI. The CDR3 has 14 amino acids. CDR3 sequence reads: CASRTISGANVLTF. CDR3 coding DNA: TGTGCCAGCAGAACAATCTCTGGGGCCAACGTCCTGACTTTC.

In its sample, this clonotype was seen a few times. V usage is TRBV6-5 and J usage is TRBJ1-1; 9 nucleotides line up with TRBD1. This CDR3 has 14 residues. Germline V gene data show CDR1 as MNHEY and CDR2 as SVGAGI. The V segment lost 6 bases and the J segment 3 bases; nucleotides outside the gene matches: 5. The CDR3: CASRDGDRDTEAFF. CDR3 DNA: TGTGCCAGCAGGGACGGGGACAGGGACACTGAAGCTTTCTTT.

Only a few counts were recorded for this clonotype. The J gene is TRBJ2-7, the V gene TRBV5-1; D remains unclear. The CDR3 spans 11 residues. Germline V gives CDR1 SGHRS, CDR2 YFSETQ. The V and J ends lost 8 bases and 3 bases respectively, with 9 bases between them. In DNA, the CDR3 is TGCGCCAGTTCCCTGAACTACGAGCAGTACTTC. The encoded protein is CASSLNYEQYF.

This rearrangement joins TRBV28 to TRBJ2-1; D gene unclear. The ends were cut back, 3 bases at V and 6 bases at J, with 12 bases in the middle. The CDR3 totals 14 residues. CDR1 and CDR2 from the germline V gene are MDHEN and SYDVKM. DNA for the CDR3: TGTGCCAGCAGTTTCACGGTCCTGGTCAATGAGCAGTTCTTC. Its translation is CASSFTVLVNEQFF.

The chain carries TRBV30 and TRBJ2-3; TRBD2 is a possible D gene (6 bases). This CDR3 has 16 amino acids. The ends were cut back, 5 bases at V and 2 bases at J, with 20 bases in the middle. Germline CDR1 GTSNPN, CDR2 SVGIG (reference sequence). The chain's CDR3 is CAWGDSGLANTDTQYF. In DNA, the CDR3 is TGTGCCTGGGGTGACTCGGGGCTAGCGAACACAGATACGCAGTATTTT.

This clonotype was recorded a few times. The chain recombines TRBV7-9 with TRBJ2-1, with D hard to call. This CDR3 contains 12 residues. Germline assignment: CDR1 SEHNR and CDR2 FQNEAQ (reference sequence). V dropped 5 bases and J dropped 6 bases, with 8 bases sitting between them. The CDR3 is CASSLRPNEQFF. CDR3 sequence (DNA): TGTGCCAGCAGCCTCCGGCCCAATGAGCAGTTCTTC.

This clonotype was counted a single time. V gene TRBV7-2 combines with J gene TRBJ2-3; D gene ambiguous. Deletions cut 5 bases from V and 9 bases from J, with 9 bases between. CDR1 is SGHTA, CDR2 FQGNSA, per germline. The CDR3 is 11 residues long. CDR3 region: CASSPLETQYF. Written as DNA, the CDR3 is TGTGCCAGCAGCCCGCTTGAAACGCAGTATTTT.

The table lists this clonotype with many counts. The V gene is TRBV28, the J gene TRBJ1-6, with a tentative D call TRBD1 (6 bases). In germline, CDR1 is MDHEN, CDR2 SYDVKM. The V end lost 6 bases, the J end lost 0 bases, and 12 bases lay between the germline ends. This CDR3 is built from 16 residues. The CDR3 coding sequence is TGTGCCAGCAGCGGCCAGGGGAGCTCCTATAATTCACCCCTCCACTTT. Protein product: CASSGQGSSYNSPLHF. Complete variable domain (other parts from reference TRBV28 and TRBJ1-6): DVKVTQSSRYLVKRTGEKVFLECVQDMDHENMFWYRQDPGLGLRLIYFSYDVKMKEKGDIPEGYSVSREKKERFSLILESASTNQTSMYLCASSGQGSSYNSPLHFGNGTRLTVT.

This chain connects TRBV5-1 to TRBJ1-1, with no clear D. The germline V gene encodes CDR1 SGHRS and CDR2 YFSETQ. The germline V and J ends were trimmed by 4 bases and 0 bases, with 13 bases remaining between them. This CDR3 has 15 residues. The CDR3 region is CASSPATTVNTEAFF. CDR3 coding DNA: TGCGCCAGCAGCCCCGCGACTACAGTGAACACTGAAGCTTTCTTT.

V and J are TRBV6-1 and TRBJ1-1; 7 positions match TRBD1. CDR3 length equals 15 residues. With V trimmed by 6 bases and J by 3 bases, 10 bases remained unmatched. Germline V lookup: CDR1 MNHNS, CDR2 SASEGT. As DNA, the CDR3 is TGTGCCAGCAGAATGAGATCAACAGGGGACACTGAAGCTTTCTTT. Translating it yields CASRMRSTGDTEAFF.

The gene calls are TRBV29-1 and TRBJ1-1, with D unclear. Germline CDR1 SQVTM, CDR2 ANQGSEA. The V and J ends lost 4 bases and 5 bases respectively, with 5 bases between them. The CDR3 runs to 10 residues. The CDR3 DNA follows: TGCAGCGTTGGCGAAACTGAAGCTTTCTTT. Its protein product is CSVGETEAFF.

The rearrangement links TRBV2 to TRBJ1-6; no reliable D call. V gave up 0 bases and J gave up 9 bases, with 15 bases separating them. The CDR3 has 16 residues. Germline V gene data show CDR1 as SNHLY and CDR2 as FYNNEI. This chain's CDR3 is CASSEAPGGRISPLHF. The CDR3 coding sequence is TGTGCCAGCAGTGAAGCGCCCGGAGGACGAATTTCACCCCTCCACTTT.

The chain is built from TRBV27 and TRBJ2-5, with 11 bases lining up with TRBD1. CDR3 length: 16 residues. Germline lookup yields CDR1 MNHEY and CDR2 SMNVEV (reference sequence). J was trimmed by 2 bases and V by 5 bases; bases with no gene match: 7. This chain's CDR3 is CASSPGDRGFQETQYF. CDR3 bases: TGTGCCAGCAGTCCGGGGGACAGGGGGTTTCAAGAGACCCAGTACTTC.